The present entry profiles one T cell receptor beta chain with its context. This sample stems from a study of blood T cell repertoires in COVID-19. Study details: The origin of the acute and convalescent COVID-19 samples was the United States, Italy and Spain. PBMCs, B-cell-depleted T cells, or T cells were the source of the cDNA or gDNA that made up the material.

Original processing notes: Cell counts per sample came from amplifying reference gene primers. Produced via immunoSEQ multiplex PCR; TCRdb's table is partial and in-frame only. D and trimming were read from the DNA, whereas the V and J calls and clone size are those reported in that table. The top ten hold approximately 1.4% of the sample, which has around 270,000 clones, over 80% seen once. The CDR3 totals 15 residues. V shed 4 bases, J shed 4 bases, and the junction held 7 bases outside the gene matches. Germline lookup yields CDR1 SGHRS and CDR2 YFSETQ. The chain recombines TRBV5-1 with TRBJ1-3, with 8 bases fitting TRBD1. The sequenced sample consisted of peripheral blood. The TCR sequence derives from a woman aged 35 to 49 who had recovered from COVID-19. The CDR3, as DNA: TGCGCCAGCAGCGCCCGGACAGGGTCCGGAAACACCATATATTTT. As protein: CASSARTGSGNTIYF.